This T cell receptor (beta chain) appears in the sequencing data of a study of blood T cells in healthy people across ages. Donor samples were obtained from healthy Caucasian individuals from Russia, aged 6 to 90. This clonotype was seen a handful of times. Alongside a J-beta primer mix, a sample-barcoded 5' primer served in a second PCR lasting roughly 7 to 11 cycles. Each cDNA molecule was tagged by a template-switch adaptor with 12 random nucleotides. TCRdb fed the 5' RACE reads into MiXCR, producing one record per CDR3 protein. The sample has 1.5 million to 2 million distinct CDR3 sequences; 25% to 30% are singletons. Unmatched junction bases numbered 13, after V lost 6 bases and J lost 10 bases. CDR1 MNHEY and CDR2 SMNVEV come from the germline V gene (reference sequence). There are 14 residues in the CDR3.

This clonotype was sampled from a woman aged 25-40 years in good health. The V and J genes are TRBV27 and TRBJ2-7; TRBD1 matches 9 bases. Sequences were obtained from blood. The CDR3 DNA follows: TGTGCCAGCAGCCGGGACAGGGCCGTCTCCAGCCAGTACTTC. It encodes CASSRDRAVSSQYF.